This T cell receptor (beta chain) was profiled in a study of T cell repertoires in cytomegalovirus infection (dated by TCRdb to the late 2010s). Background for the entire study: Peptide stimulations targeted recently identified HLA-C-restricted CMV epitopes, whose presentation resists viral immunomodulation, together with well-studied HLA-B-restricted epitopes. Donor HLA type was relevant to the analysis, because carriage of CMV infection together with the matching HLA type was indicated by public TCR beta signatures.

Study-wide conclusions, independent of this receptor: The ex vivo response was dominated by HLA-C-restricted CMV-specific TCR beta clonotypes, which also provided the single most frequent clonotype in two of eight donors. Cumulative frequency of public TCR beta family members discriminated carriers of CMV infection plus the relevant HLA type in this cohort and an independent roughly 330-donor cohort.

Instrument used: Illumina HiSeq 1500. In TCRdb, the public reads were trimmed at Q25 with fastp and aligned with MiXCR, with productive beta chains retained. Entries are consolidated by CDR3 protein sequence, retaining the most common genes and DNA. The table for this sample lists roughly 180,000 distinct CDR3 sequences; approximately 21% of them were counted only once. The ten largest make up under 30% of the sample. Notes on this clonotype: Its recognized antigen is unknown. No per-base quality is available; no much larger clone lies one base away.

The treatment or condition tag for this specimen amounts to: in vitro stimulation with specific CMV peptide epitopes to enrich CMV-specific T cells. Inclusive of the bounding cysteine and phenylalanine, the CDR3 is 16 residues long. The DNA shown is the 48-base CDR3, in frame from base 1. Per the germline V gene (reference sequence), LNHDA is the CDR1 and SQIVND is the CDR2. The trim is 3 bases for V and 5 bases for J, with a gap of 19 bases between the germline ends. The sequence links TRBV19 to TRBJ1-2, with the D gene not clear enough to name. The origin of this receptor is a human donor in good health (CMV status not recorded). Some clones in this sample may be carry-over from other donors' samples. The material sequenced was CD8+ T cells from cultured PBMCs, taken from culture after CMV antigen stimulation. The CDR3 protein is CASSITHGDLLYGYTF. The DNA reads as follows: TGTGCCAGTAGTATTACTCACGGGGATCTCCTGTATGGCTACACCTTC. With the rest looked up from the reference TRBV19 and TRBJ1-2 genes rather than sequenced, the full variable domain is DGGITQSPKYLFRKEGQNVTLSCEQNLNHDAMYWYRQDPGQGLRLIYYSQIVNDFQKGDIAEGYSVSREKKESFPLTVTSAQKNPTAFYLCASSITHGDLLYGYTFGSGTRLTVV.